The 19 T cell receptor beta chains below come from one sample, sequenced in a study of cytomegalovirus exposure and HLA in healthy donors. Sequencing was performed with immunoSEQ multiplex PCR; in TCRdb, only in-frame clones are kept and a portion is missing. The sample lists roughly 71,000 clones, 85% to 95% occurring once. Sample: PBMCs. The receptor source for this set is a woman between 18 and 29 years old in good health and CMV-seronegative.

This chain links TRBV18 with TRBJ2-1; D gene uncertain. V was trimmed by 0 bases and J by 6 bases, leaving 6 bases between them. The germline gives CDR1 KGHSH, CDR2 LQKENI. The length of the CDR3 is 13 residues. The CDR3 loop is CASSPPMSNEQFF. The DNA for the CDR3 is TGTGCCAGCTCACCACCGATGAGCAATGAGCAGTTCTTC. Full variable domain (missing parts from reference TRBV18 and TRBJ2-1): NAGVMQNPRHLVRRRGQEARLRCSPMKGHSHVYWYRQLPEEGLKFMVYLQKENIIDESGMPKERFSAEFPKEGPSILRIQQVVRGDSAAYFCASSPPMSNEQFFGPGTRLTVL.

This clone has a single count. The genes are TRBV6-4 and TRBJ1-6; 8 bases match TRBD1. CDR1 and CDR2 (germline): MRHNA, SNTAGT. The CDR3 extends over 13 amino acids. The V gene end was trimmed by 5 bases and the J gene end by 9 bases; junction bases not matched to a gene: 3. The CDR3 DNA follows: TGTGCCAGCAGTCGAGACAGGGGTTCACCCCTCCACTTT. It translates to CASSRDRGSPLHF.

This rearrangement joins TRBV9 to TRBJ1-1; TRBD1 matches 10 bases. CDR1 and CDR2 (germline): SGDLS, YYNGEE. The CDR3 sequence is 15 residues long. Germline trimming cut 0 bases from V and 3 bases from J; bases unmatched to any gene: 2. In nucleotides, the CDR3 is TGTGCCAGCAGCGTAGTGGGGACAGGGGACACTGAAGCTTTCTTT. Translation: CASSVVGTGDTEAFF.

The DNA of the CDR3 is TGTGCCAGCTCAGAAGGACAGGGAAACATTCAGTACTTC. It yields the protein CASSEGQGNIQYF. The chain joins TRBV18 to TRBJ2-4, with TRBD1 identical over 8 bases. The V and J ends lost 5 bases and 6 bases, in that order; junction bases with no gene match: 3. CDR1 and CDR2 from the germline V gene are KGHSH and LQKENI. This CDR3 spans 13 amino acids.

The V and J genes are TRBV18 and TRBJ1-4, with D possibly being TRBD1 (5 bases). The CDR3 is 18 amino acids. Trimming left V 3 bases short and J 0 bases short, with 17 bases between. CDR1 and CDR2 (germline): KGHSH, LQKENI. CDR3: CASSPRAPAAATNEKLFF. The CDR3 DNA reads TGTGCCAGCTCACCCAGGGCTCCGGCGGCGGCAACTAATGAAAAACTGTTTTTT.

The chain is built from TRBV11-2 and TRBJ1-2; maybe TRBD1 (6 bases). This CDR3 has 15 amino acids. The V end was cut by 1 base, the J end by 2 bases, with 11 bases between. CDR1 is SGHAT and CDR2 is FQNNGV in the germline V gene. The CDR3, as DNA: TGTGCCAGCAGCTTAGCCGGCAGGGGAAACTATGGCTACACCTTC. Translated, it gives CASSLAGRGNYGYTF.

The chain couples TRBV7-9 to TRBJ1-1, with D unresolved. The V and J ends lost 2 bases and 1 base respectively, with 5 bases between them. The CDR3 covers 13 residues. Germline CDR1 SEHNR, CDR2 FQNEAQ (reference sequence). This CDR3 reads CASSLQANTEAFF. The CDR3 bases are TGTGCCAGCAGCTTACAGGCGAACACTGAAGCTTTCTTT.

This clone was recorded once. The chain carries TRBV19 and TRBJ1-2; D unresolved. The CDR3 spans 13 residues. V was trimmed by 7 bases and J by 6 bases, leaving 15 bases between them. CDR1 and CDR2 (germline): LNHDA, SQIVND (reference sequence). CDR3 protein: CASTPSTRNGYTF. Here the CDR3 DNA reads TGTGCCAGTACCCCTAGCACAAGGAATGGCTACACCTTC.

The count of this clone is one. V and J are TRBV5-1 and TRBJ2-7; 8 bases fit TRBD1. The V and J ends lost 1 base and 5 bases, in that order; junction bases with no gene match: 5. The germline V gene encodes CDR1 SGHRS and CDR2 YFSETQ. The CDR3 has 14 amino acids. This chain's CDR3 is CASSLRQGANEQYF. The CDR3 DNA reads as TGCGCCAGCAGCTTGAGGCAGGGGGCGAACGAGCAGTACTTC.

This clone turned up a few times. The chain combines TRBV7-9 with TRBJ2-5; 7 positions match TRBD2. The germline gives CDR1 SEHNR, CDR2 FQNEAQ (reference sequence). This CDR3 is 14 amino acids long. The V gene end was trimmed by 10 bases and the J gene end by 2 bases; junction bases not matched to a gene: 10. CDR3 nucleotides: TGTGCCATTCCTTTCCGCGGGGGTCAAGAGACCCAGTACTTC. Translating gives CAIPFRGGQETQYF.

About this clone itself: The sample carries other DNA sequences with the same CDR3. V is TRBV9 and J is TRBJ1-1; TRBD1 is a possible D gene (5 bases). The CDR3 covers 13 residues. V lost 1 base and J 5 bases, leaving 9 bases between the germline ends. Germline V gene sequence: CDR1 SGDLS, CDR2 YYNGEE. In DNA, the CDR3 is TGTGCCAGCAGCGTACAGGGAGGTACTGAAGCTTTCTTT. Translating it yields CASSVQGGTEAFF.

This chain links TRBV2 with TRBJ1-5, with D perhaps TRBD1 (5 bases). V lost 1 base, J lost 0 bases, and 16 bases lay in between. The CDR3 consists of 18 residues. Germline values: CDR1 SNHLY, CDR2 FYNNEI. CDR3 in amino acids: CASSEGGVGGHSNQPQHF. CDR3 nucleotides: TGTGCCAGCAGTGAAGGAGGGGTGGGGGGTCATAGCAATCAGCCCCAGCATTTT.

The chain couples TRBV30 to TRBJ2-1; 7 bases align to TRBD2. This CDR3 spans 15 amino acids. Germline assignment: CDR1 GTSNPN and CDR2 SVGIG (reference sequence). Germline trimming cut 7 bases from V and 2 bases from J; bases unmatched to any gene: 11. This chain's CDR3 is CAYKMQGGTYNEQFF. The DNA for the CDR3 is TGTGCCTATAAGATGCAGGGAGGGACCTACAATGAGCAGTTCTTC.

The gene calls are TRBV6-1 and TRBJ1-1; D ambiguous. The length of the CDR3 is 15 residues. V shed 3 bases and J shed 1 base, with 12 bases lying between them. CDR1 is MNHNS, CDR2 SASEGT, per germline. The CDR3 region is CASSEEVDWNTEAFF. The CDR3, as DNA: TGTGCCAGCAGTGAGGAGGTTGATTGGAACACTGAAGCTTTCTTT.

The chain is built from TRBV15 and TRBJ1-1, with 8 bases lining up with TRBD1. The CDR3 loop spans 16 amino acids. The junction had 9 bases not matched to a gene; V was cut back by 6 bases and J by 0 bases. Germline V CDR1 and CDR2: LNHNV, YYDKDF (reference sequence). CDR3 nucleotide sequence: TGTGCCACCAGTATAGGACAGGGACATATGAACACTGAAGCTTTCTTT. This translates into CATSIGQGHMNTEAFF.

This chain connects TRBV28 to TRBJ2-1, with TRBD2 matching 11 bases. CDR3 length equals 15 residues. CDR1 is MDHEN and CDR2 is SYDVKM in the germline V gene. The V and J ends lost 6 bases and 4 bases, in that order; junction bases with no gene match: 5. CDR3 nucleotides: TGTGCCAGCAGCCTTCTAGCGGGGGGTTACAATGAGCAGTTCTTC. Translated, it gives CASSLLAGGYNEQFF. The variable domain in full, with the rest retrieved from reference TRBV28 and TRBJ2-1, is DVKVTQSSRYLVKRTGEKVFLECVQDMDHENMFWYRQDPGLGLRLIYFSYDVKMKEKGDIPEGYSVSREKKERFSLILESASTNQTSMYLCASSLLAGGYNEQFFGPGTRLTVL.

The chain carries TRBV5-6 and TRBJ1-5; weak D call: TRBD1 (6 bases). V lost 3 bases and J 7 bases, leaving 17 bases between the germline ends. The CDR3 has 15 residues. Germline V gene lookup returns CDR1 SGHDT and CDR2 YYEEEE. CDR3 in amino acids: CASSSGLGAGQPQHF. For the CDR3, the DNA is TGTGCCAGCAGCTCTGGATTGGGGGCGGGCCAGCCCCAGCATTTT.

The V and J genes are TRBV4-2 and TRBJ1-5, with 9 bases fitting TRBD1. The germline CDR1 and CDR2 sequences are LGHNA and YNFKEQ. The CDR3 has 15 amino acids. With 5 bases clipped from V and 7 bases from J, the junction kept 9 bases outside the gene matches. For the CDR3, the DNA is TGTGCCAGCAGCGCCCGGGACAGGGAGGGGCAGCCCCAGCATTTT. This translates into CASSARDREGQPQHF.

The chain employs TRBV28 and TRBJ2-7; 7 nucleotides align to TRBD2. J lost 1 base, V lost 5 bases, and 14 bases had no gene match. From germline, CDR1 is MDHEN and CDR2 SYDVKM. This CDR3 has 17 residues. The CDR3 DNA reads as TGTGCCAGCAGTCCACCCCCGTGGGGGAGGGATTCCTACGAGCAGTACTTC. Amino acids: CASSPPPWGRDSYEQYF.